The clone carrying this T cell receptor beta chain was detected only once. TCRdb's table, derived via immunoSEQ multiplex PCR, lists solely in-frame clones and lacks some. The sample includes millions of clones, roughly 94% of them seen just once. This record belongs to a study of shared clonotypes between healthy human individuals. Between the trimmed V and J ends, which lost 8 bases and 2 bases, there was a span of 10 bases. CDR1 and CDR2 (germline): SNHLY, FYNNEI. This CDR3 contains 14 residues. The rearrangement joins TRBV2 to TRBJ1-6, with D unresolved. Specimen: naive CD4+ T cells sorted from blood. As for subset: CD45RA+ positively selected. This receptor was obtained from a man between 18 and 35 years old in good health. In DNA form, the CDR3 reads TGTGCCAGCGCTTTGGAGGCCTATAATTCACCCCTCCACTTT. Encoded protein: CASALEAYNSPLHF.